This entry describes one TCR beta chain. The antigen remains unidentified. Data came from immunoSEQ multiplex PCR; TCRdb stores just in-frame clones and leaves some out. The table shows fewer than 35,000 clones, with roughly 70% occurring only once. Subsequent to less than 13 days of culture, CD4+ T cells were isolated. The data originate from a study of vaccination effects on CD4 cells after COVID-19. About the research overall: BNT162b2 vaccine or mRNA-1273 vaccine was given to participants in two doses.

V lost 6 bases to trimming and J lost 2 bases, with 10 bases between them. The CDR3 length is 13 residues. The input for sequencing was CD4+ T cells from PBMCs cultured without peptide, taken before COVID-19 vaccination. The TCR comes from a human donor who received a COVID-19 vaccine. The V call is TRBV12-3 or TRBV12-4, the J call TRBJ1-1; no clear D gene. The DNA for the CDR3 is TGTGCCAGCAGCCAAGGTGTTAACACTGAAGCTTTCTTT. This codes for CASSQGVNTEAFF.